Sequencing of this T cell receptor (beta chain) was carried out in a study of blood T cell repertoires in COVID-19. Study overall: From the United States, Italy and Spain came samples of acute and convalescent COVID-19. PBMCs, B-cell-depleted T cells, or T cells were the source of the cDNA or gDNA that made up the material.

Original data processing: Amplification with reference gene primers provided the estimates of nucleated cell counts. Sequenced by immunoSEQ multiplex PCR; TCRdb stores in-frame clones only, minus some. V, J and clone size are taken as reported in that table, and D and trimming were inferred from the DNA itself. Among around 250,000 clones listed, 88% were seen once. The CDR3 totals 15 residues. The germline V gene encodes CDR1 MDHEN and CDR2 SYDVKM. Trimming removed 4 bases from V and 1 base from J, with 11 bases in between. While infection was still active, Seattle patients were enrolled and then followed longitudinally.

The rearrangement uses TRBV28 and TRBJ1-3; D call uncertain. The origin of this receptor is a woman in her sixties or seventies with COVID-19, enrolled during active disease. Sequencing input: peripheral blood. CDR3 nucleotides: TGTGCCAGCAGTTACCCCAGAGGGTCTGGAAACACCATATATTTT. Translating it yields CASSYPRGSGNTIYF.